A single sample is the source of the 11 T cell receptor beta chains below, sequenced in a study of CDR3 diversity in severe acne. MiXCR was run by TCRdb on the PCR reads, yielding one entry per CDR3 protein. This repertoire shows around 94,000 distinct CDR3 sequences, 45% to 60% found once; its top ten account for under 15%. Sequenced sample: blood. The source of these receptors is a male donor with acne.

The chain has TRBV24-1 and TRBJ1-2; D is perhaps TRBD1 (5 bases). The CDR3 is 15 amino acids. Trimming took 4 bases from V and 4 from J, leaving 15 bases between them. Per the germline V gene, CDR1 is KGHDR and CDR2 is SFDVKD. In DNA form, the CDR3 reads TGTGCCACCAGTGAAGGGACTGGGCTAGGCTATGGCTACACCTTC. Translation: CATSEGTGLGYGYTF.

This clonotype was found many times. The rearrangement joins TRBV9 to TRBJ2-1; 13 positions match TRBD2. Germline trimming cut 3 bases from V and 4 bases from J; bases unmatched to any gene: 10. The CDR3 covers 18 residues. Germline CDR1 and CDR2: SGDLS and YYNGEE. The DNA for the CDR3 is TGTGCCAGCAGCGCTACTAGCGGGGGGGCCCTTAGTTACAATGAGCAGTTCTTC. As protein: CASSATSGGALSYNEQFF.

This clonotype was seen only once. J is TRBJ2-2 and V is TRBV10-3; D is possibly TRBD2 (5 bases). The CDR3 is 13 residues long. With 7 bases removed from V and 12 bases from J, the gap between germline ends came to 18 bases. The germline V gene has CDR1 ENHRY and CDR2 SYGVKD. CDR3 region: CAITNDRLAQLFF. The CDR3 DNA follows: TGTGCCATCACCAACGACCGTTTAGCGCAGCTGTTTTTT.

In this sample, this clonotype turned up many times. The genes are TRBV10-3 and TRBJ1-2, with a possible D match to TRBD1 (5 bases). The CDR3 is 12 amino acids. V lost 3 bases to trimming and J lost 6 bases, with 8 bases between them. The germline V gene has CDR1 ENHRY and CDR2 SYGVKD. CDR3 loop: CAISDQQDGYTF. In DNA, the CDR3 is TGTGCCATCAGTGACCAACAGGATGGCTACACCTTC.

This clonotype was recorded many times. The rearrangement joins TRBV25-1 to TRBJ2-7; 8 nucleotides match TRBD2. Germline CDR1 reads MGHDK; CDR2 reads SYGVNS. The CDR3 covers 16 residues. V shed 1 base and J 3 bases; nucleotides not matched to a gene: 8. The CDR3 DNA reads TGTGCCAGCAGTGAATCGGGGGGGCTCATCAACTACGAGCAGTACTTC. This encodes CASSESGGLINYEQYF.

This chain joins TRBV29-1 and TRBJ2-7, with D hard to call. The CDR3 is 15 residues long. The germline CDR1 and CDR2 sequences are SQVTM and ANQGSEA. V was pared by 0 bases and J by 3 bases, with 15 bases between. In DNA form, the CDR3 reads TGCAGCGTTGAAGAAGGCTCAGCAGGCGGCTACGAGCAGTACTTC. Its protein is CSVEEGSAGGYEQYF.

This clonotype was detected ten times or more. J is TRBJ2-7 and V is TRBV11-2; 7 bases are a match to TRBD2. V gave up 3 bases and J gave up 2 bases; unmatched junction bases: 7. The CDR3 is made up of 15 amino acids. Germline V gene sequence: CDR1 SGHAT, CDR2 FQNNGV. The CDR3 is CASSFRREKAYEQYF. The CDR3 nucleotides read TGTGCCAGCAGCTTTAGGCGGGAGAAGGCCTACGAGCAGTACTTC.

The CDR3 DNA reads TGCAGTGCTAGAACCCCTGGGGAAGAGACCCAGTACTTC. As protein: CSARTPGEETQYF. The chain carries TRBV20-1 and TRBJ2-5; D gene unclear. Per germline, CDR1 DFQATT and CDR2 SNEGSKA (reference sequence). The CDR3 sequence is 13 residues long. V lost 2 bases to trimming and J lost 3 bases, with 10 bases between them.

This clonotype was detected ten times or more. V and J are TRBV12-3 or TRBV12-4 and TRBJ2-7, with a weak D call TRBD2 (5 bases). This CDR3 comprises 14 residues. V lost 3 bases to trimming and J lost 2 bases, with 11 bases between them. This chain's CDR3 is CASSLYGITYEQYF. The CDR3 DNA follows: TGTGCCAGCAGTTTGTACGGGATAACCTACGAGCAGTACTTC.

V usage is TRBV2 and J usage is TRBJ1-2; D unresolved. There are 9 residues in the CDR3. The germline V gene encodes CDR1 SNHLY and CDR2 FYNNEI. V lost 8 bases, J lost 7 bases, and 5 bases lay in between. The CDR3 nucleotides read TGTGCCAGCTCGGGTGGCTACACCTTC. Translating gives CASSGGYTF.

At least ten counts were recorded for this clonotype. The V call is TRBV2, the J call TRBJ2-1; 9 positions match TRBD2. The CDR3 has 14 amino acids. After removal of 6 bases from V and 4 bases from J, the junction contained 4 bases not matched to a gene. Germline CDR1 is SNHLY and CDR2 is FYNNEI. The chain's CDR3 is CASRLAGVYNEQFF. As DNA, the CDR3 is TGTGCCAGCAGGTTAGCGGGGGTGTACAATGAGCAGTTCTTC.